These 23 T cell receptor beta chains were sequenced from one sample in a study of shared clonotypes between healthy human individuals. Repertoires were generated with immunoSEQ multiplex PCR, while TCRdb's copy carries only in-frame clones and drops some. In the table there are 2 million or so clones, roughly 96% of which are singletons. The sequenced material came from naive CD4+ T cells sorted from blood. Subset defined: CD45RA+ positively selected. These TCRs come from a man between 18 and 35 years old in good health.

As to this clone: Other DNA variants within this sample encode the same CDR3. The chain joins TRBV5-1 to TRBJ1-1, with a tentative D call TRBD1 (5 bases). Germline-derived CDR1 and CDR2 are SGHRS and YFSETQ. This CDR3 is built from 14 residues. V was trimmed by 4 bases and J by 2 bases, leaving 12 bases between them. The CDR3 nucleotides read TGCGCCAGCAGCCCTGGGACGCAAAACACTGAAGCTTTCTTT. Translation: CASSPGTQNTEAFF. Drawing the rest from reference TRBV5-1 and TRBJ1-1, the complete variable domain is KAGVTQTPRYLIKTRGQQVTLSCSPISGHRSVSWYQQTPGQGLQFLFEYFSETQRNKGNFPGRFSGRQFSNSRSEMNVSTLELGDSALYLCASSPGTQNTEAFFGQGTRLTVV.

The chain recombines TRBV4-3 with TRBJ1-1; D ambiguous. The CDR3 has 14 residues. Trimming stripped 0 bases from V and 1 base from J, with 6 bases between. CDR1 and CDR2 from the germline V gene are LGHNA and YSLEER. DNA of the CDR3: TGCGCCAGCAGCCAAGATATGGGGAACACTGAAGCTTTCTTT. It encodes CASSQDMGNTEAFF.

V is TRBV29-1 and J is TRBJ2-3, with 10 bases that match TRBD2. Germline loops: CDR1 SQVTM, CDR2 ANQGSEA. Trimming cost V 7 bases and J 1 base; bases outside gene matches: 8. The CDR3 has 15 residues. DNA for the CDR3: TGCAGCGCTGCTGCAGGGACTAGCGGCACAGATACGCAGTATTTT. It yields the protein CSAAAGTSGTDTQYF.

This rearrangement joins TRBV5-1 to TRBJ1-1, with 8 bases identical to TRBD1. The germline V gene encodes CDR1 SGHRS and CDR2 YFSETQ. CDR3 length: 16 amino acids. Trimming at V came to 0 bases and at J to 6 bases, leaving 10 bases not matched to a gene. The CDR3 loop reads CASSLVPGGESAEAFF. CDR3 in DNA: TGCGCCAGCAGCTTGGTCCCAGGGGGCGAATCTGCTGAAGCTTTCTTT.

The CDR3 loop is CATLTAGGPGDTQYF. The DNA of the CDR3 is TGTGCCACCCTTACAGCGGGGGGGCCGGGTGATACGCAGTATTTT. The genes are TRBV5-4 and TRBJ2-3; 10 positions agree with TRBD2. Germline V lookup: CDR1 SGHNT, CDR2 YYREEE (reference sequence). The V gene end was trimmed by 9 bases and the J gene end by 6 bases; junction bases not matched to a gene: 13. The CDR3 is 15 residues long.

This clone was seen a single time. J is TRBJ2-6 and V is TRBV5-4; no clear D. The CDR3 has 15 residues. V lost 2 bases and J 3 bases, leaving 9 bases between the germline ends. CDR1 and CDR2 from the germline V gene are SGHNT and YYREEE (reference sequence). CDR3 DNA: TGTGCCAGCAGCTTACGAGTTTTTGGGGCCAACGTCCTGACTTTC. This translates into CASSLRVFGANVLTF.

This clone showed up just once. The chain employs TRBV10-2 and TRBJ1-4; 7 positions match TRBD1. The length of the CDR3 is 14 residues. Per the germline V gene, CDR1 is WSHSY and CDR2 is SAAADI. Losses at the gene ends were 3 bases for V and 7 bases for J; bases not matched to a gene: 5. The CDR3: CASSEDRVAEKLFF. The CDR3 DNA sequence: TGCGCCAGCAGTGAAGACAGGGTGGCTGAAAAACTGTTTTTT.

The chain has TRBV7-2 and TRBJ1-3; D possibly corresponds to TRBD1 (6 bases). The CDR3 spans 15 residues. The germline V gene has CDR1 SGHTA and CDR2 FQGNSA. Deletions cut 5 bases from V and 3 bases from J, with 14 bases between. The CDR3, as DNA: TGTGCCAGCAGCCCATTCAGGGGAGGTGGAAACACCATATATTTT. Amino acids: CASSPFRGGGNTIYF.

The V call is TRBV9, the J call TRBJ2-1; D gene uncertain. From germline, CDR1 is SGDLS and CDR2 YYNGEE. The CDR3 is 14 residues long. V was clipped by 0 bases and J by 8 bases, with 12 bases between them. The CDR3 nucleotides are TGTGCCAGCAGCGTAGCCCCAGGACGCGATGAGCAGTTCTTC. It yields the protein CASSVAPGRDEQFF.

About this clone: The identical CDR3 is also encoded by other nucleotide sequences in the sample. This chain joins TRBV7-2 and TRBJ1-1; D is possibly TRBD1 (6 bases). Trimming left V 4 bases short and J 4 bases short, with 10 bases between. This CDR3 is 13 amino acids long. Germline CDR1 SGHTA, CDR2 FQGNSA. The DNA of the CDR3 is TGTGCCAGCAGCTCCCAAGGGGGCACTGAAGCTTTCTTT. It translates to CASSSQGGTEAFF.

This chain links TRBV28 with TRBJ2-7; D gene ambiguous. Germline CDR1 is MDHEN and CDR2 is SYDVKM. The CDR3 has 15 residues. Trimming removed 7 bases from V and 4 bases from J, with 20 bases in between. The CDR3 reads CASKGDGTLGYEQYF. CDR3 sequence (DNA): TGTGCCAGCAAAGGCGATGGTACCCTGGGGTACGAGCAGTACTTC.

The chain employs TRBV5-4 and TRBJ2-7, with 12 bases aligning to TRBD1. CDR1 and CDR2 (germline): SGHNT, YYREEE (reference sequence). With 4 bases clipped from V and 7 bases from J, the junction kept 6 bases outside the gene matches. The CDR3 is 14 residues long. CDR3 in DNA: TGTGCCAGCAGCCAGGGACAGGGGGCGCGGGAGCAGTACTTC. Its translation is CASSQGQGAREQYF.

The genes are TRBV5-1 and TRBJ1-1; D call uncertain. The CDR3 covers 12 residues. Trimming took 1 base from V and 11 from J, leaving 12 bases between them. In germline, CDR1 is SGHRS, CDR2 YFSETQ. The CDR3 DNA reads TGCGCCAGCAGCTTGAAGGAGGGTGGGGCTTTCTTT. Translated, it gives CASSLKEGGAFF. The full variable domain, with the rest looked up from reference TRBV5-1 and TRBJ1-1, is KAGVTQTPRYLIKTRGQQVTLSCSPISGHRSVSWYQQTPGQGLQFLFEYFSETQRNKGNFPGRFSGRQFSNSRSEMNVSTLELGDSALYLCASSLKEGGAFFGQGTRLTVV.

The V and J genes are TRBV11-2 and TRBJ2-7; D is uncertain. Germline V gene data show CDR1 as SGHAT and CDR2 as FQNNGV. The CDR3 is made up of 13 amino acids. Trimming left V 4 bases short and J 4 bases short, with 11 bases between. CDR3 bases: TGTGCCAGCAGCTCTCAGGCAGAATACGAGCAGTACTTC. It encodes CASSSQAEYEQYF. Together with reference TRBV11-2 and TRBJ2-7, the CDR3 gives the full variable domain: EAGVAQSPRYKIIEKRQSVAFWCNPISGHATLYWYQQILGQGPKLLIQFQNNGVVDDSQLPKDRFSAERLKGVDSTLKIQPAKLEDSAVYLCASSSQAEYEQYFGPGTRLTVT.

With respect to this clone: Other DNA sequences in this specimen translate into the identical CDR3. This chain uses TRBV7-9 with TRBJ1-1, with D tentatively TRBD1 (6 bases). V was trimmed by 5 bases and J by 0 bases, leaving 10 bases between them. Germline CDR1 is SEHNR and CDR2 is FQNEAQ (reference sequence). CDR3 length: 14 residues. The CDR3 protein is CASSRGQLNTEAFF. The CDR3 coding sequence is TGTGCCAGCAGCCGCGGACAGCTGAACACTGAAGCTTTCTTT.

The chain has TRBV5-1 and TRBJ1-2, with 9 bases identical to TRBD1. The germline V gene encodes CDR1 SGHRS and CDR2 YFSETQ. V lost 3 bases, J lost 8 bases, and 5 bases stayed unmatched. The CDR3 spans 13 residues. CDR3 nucleotides: TGCGCCAGCAGCTCAAGACAGGGGGGCGGCTACACCTTC. It is translated as CASSSRQGGGYTF.

The rearrangement links TRBV11-2 to TRBJ2-7; unclear D gene. The V end lost 5 bases, the J end lost 3 bases, and 14 bases lay between the germline ends. The CDR3 extends over 14 amino acids. Looked up from germline, CDR1 is SGHAT and CDR2 is FQNNGV. The CDR3 reads CASSNKKGSYEQYF. CDR3 sequence (DNA): TGTGCCAGCAGCAATAAAAAGGGCAGCTACGAGCAGTACTTC. The full variable domain, rest sourced from reference TRBV11-2 and TRBJ2-7, is EAGVAQSPRYKIIEKRQSVAFWCNPISGHATLYWYQQILGQGPKLLIQFQNNGVVDDSQLPKDRFSAERLKGVDSTLKIQPAKLEDSAVYLCASSNKKGSYEQYFGPGTRLTVT.

This sequence joins TRBV5-7 and TRBJ2-7; TRBD1 aligns across 10 bases. TRBV5-7 is designated an ORF whose function remains uncertain. J gave up 5 bases and V 3 bases, and 11 bases lay outside the gene matches. The CDR3 loop spans 16 amino acids. Here the CDR3 DNA reads TGTGCCAGCAGCTGGACCGGGACAGGGGAGCTCCACGAGCAGTACTTC. Translation: CASSWTGTGELHEQYF.

The chain combines TRBV5-1 with TRBJ2-2, with D perhaps TRBD1 (6 bases). The germline V gene has CDR1 SGHRS and CDR2 YFSETQ. V lost 4 bases to trimming and J lost 6 bases, with 10 bases between them. The CDR3 is 13 amino acids. CDR3 protein: CASSPGAPGELFF. CDR3 in DNA: TGCGCCAGCAGCCCAGGGGCTCCCGGGGAGCTGTTTTTT.

This chain joins TRBV28 and TRBJ2-7; 8 positions match TRBD2. The CDR3 totals 17 residues. With V trimmed by 2 bases and J by 5 bases, 14 bases remained unmatched. In germline, CDR1 is MDHEN, CDR2 SYDVKM. Here the CDR3 reads CASSLRRSSGMYHEQYF. The CDR3, as DNA: TGTGCCAGCAGTTTACGGCGGAGTAGCGGGATGTATCACGAGCAGTACTTC.

The CDR3, as DNA: TGTGCCAGCTCAACACTTGGACTAGCATCCACAGATACGCAGTATTTT. This gives the protein CASSTLGLASTDTQYF. The V call is TRBV18, the J call TRBJ2-3; TRBD2 agrees at 8 bases. Unmatched junction bases numbered 9, after V lost 5 bases and J lost 2 bases. CDR1 and CDR2 (germline): KGHSH, LQKENI. The CDR3 totals 16 residues.

The gene calls are TRBV7-9 and TRBJ1-5, with D possibly TRBD1 on 5 matching bases. The ends were cut back, 5 bases at V and 7 bases at J, with 15 bases in the middle. The CDR3 length is 14 residues. Germline V gene sequence: CDR1 SEHNR, CDR2 FQNEAQ (reference sequence). CDR3 loop: CASSPGLQGQPQHF. The CDR3 nucleotides are TGTGCCAGCAGCCCCGGCCTCCAGGGACAGCCCCAGCATTTT.

The V call is TRBV6-4, the J call TRBJ2-7; D is ambiguous. This CDR3 is 9 amino acids long. The germline V gene encodes CDR1 MRHNA and CDR2 SNTAGT. V was pared by 4 bases and J by 7 bases, with 2 bases between. The CDR3 DNA reads TGTGCCAGCAGTGGTGAGCAGTACTTC. It translates to CASSGEQYF.